The T cell receptor (beta chain) under discussion was sequenced for a study of blood T cell repertoires in COVID-19. Study information: Material from acute and convalescent COVID-19 was sourced from the United States, Italy and Spain. PBMCs, B-cell-depleted T cells, or T cells were the source of the cDNA or gDNA that made up the material.

Germline assignment: CDR1 GTSNPN and CDR2 SVGIG (reference sequence). After removal of 6 bases from V and 0 bases from J, the junction contained 7 bases not matched to a gene. The CDR3 totals 16 residues. The table came from immunoSEQ multiplex PCR; TCRdb's copy has only in-frame clones and leaves some out. The table includes around 90,000 clones, about 86% detected once. This clonotype originated in a man aged 50 to 60 with COVID-19, enrolled during active disease. Input material: peripheral blood. The chain combines TRBV30 with TRBJ1-3; 11 bases fit TRBD1. CDR3 bases: TGTGCCTGTCGGGACAGGGGGAAGAGCTCTGGAAACACCATATATTTT. This encodes CACRDRGKSSGNTIYF.